This passage covers 11 T cell receptor beta chains from one sample sequenced in a study of T cells after yellow fever vaccination. TCRdb passed the 5' RACE reads through MiXCR, listing each CDR3 protein once. The table lists under 150,000 distinct CDR3 sequences, about 7.7% of them singletons. Specimen: CD4+ T cells sorted from PBMCs, collected 5 days after the yellow fever booster vaccination. The receptors were gathered from a young man who received the YFV17D yellow fever vaccine.

At least ten counts were recorded for this clonotype. The chain links TRBV28 to TRBJ1-5, with 8 bases matching TRBD1. Germline V CDR1 and CDR2: MDHEN, SYDVKM. The V gene end was trimmed by 7 bases and the J gene end by 3 bases; junction bases not matched to a gene: 5. The CDR3 is made up of 14 amino acids. The CDR3 reads CASITQGANQPQHF. DNA for the CDR3: TGTGCCAGCATTACCCAGGGGGCCAATCAGCCCCAGCATTTT.

The genes are TRBV7-2 and TRBJ2-1; TRBD2 matches at 7 bases. This CDR3 is 15 amino acids long. Germline V CDR1 and CDR2: SGHTA, FQGNSA. The ends lost 2 bases at V and 4 bases at J; junction bases unmatched: 5. The CDR3 sequence: CASSLSLAEYNEQFF. The CDR3 nucleotides read TGTGCCAGCAGCTTATCTCTAGCGGAATACAATGAGCAGTTCTTC.

This clonotype was seen many times. The V gene is TRBV6-7, the J gene TRBJ2-5, with D tentatively TRBD1 (11 bases). TRBV6-7 is marked as an open reading frame, function uncertain. The CDR3 is 19 residues long. V lost 6 bases and J lost 4, with 30 bases in between. The CDR3 spells CASRTGTGGSGRAGETQYF. The CDR3 DNA reads TGTGCCAGCAGGACCGGGACAGGGGGAAGCGGGAGGGCCGGAGAGACCCAGTACTTC.

Comments on this clonotype: A clone one base away is much larger, so this may be a read error. V and J are TRBV13 and TRBJ2-2; 7 bases are shared with TRBD2. The CDR3 consists of 15 residues. The germline gives CDR1 PRHDT, CDR2 FYEKMQ (reference sequence). Losses at the gene ends were 8 bases for V and 8 bases for J; bases not matched to a gene: 14. The CDR3 protein is CASGTGGSVPGELFF. CDR3 in DNA: TGTGCCAGCGGCACGGGCGGGAGTGTACCTGGGGAGCTGTTTTTT. The variable domain in full, completed from reference TRBV13 and TRBJ2-2, reads AAGVIQSPRHLIKEKRETATLKCYPIPRHDTVYWYQQGPGQDPQFLISFYEKMQSDKGSIPDRFSAQQFSDYHSELNMSSLELGDSALYFCASGTGGSVPGELFFGEGSRLTVL.

Concerning this clonotype: A much larger clone is a single base away; this may be a read error. The chain couples TRBV7-2 to TRBJ2-5; 8 bases line up with TRBD1. The CDR3 extends over 15 amino acids. Germline CDR1 and CDR2: SGHTA and FQGNSA. CDR3 bases: TGTGCCAGCAGCGCCAACAGGGGGTGGGGAGAGACCCGGTACTTC. Protein product: CASSANRGWGETRYF.

This clonotype was seen repeatedly, ten times or more. The chain joins TRBV20-1 to TRBJ2-7; the match to TRBD2 covers 7 bases. Looked up from germline, CDR1 is DFQATT and CDR2 is SNEGSKA (reference sequence). This CDR3 has 13 residues. V shed 2 bases, J shed 8 bases, and the junction held 9 bases outside the gene matches. The CDR3 is CSARSSSGSKQYF. CDR3 in DNA: TGCAGTGCTAGAAGCAGTAGCGGGTCGAAGCAGTACTTC.

This clonotype appeared many times. J is TRBJ2-1 and V is TRBV28; no firm D call. This CDR3 has 13 residues. V was cut by 6 bases and J by 10 bases, with 16 bases left in between. In germline, CDR1 is MDHEN, CDR2 SYDVKM. CDR3 nucleotides: TGTGCCAGCAGATCCGGCCAAGGTGGAGAGCAGTTCTTC. Translated: CASRSGQGGEQFF.

The table lists this clonotype with many counts. This chain uses TRBV5-8 with TRBJ2-1; D may be TRBD2 (5 bases). The CDR3 consists of 12 residues. Per the germline V gene, CDR1 is SGHTS and CDR2 is YDEGEE. The germline V and J ends were trimmed by 4 bases and 9 bases, with 11 bases remaining between them. Here the CDR3 reads CASSIGLGEQFF. As DNA, the CDR3 is TGTGCCAGCAGCATAGGACTGGGTGAGCAGTTCTTC.

V and J are TRBV12-3 or TRBV12-4 and TRBJ2-1, with 11 bases identical to TRBD2. This CDR3 is built from 16 residues. Trimming removed 4 bases from V and 7 bases from J; junction bases left unmatched: 9. CDR3 DNA sequence: TGTGCCAGCAGTTCCAGAACTAGCGGGAGTATGAATGAGCAGTTCTTC. Its protein is CASSSRTSGSMNEQFF.

In its sample, this clonotype was seen many times. This chain connects TRBV6-5 to TRBJ2-3; D remains unclear. The CDR3 covers 17 residues. Germline V gene data show CDR1 as MNHEY and CDR2 as SVGAGI. V was trimmed by 0 bases and J by 6 bases, leaving 19 bases between them. This CDR3 is CASSYSVTPGPTDTQYF. The CDR3, as DNA: TGTGCCAGCAGTTACTCGGTGACCCCCGGTCCCACGGATACGCAGTATTTT.

The chain employs TRBV7-9 and TRBJ2-3; 14 nucleotides agree with TRBD2. Unmatched junction bases numbered 11, after V lost 6 bases and J lost 6 bases. From germline, CDR1 is SEHNR and CDR2 FQNEAQ (reference sequence). CDR3 length: 17 residues. In nucleotides, the CDR3 is TGTGCCAGCAGGCTACCGGGGACTAGCGGGAGTAGGGATACGCAGTATTTT. It translates to CASRLPGTSGSRDTQYF.